The clone carrying this T cell receptor (beta chain) has a count of ten or more. The target antigen is unknown. The data originate from a study of Graves' ophthalmopathy and Graves' hyperthyroidism. Study-wide points: With over 85% sensitivity and less than 83% specificity, a 13-signature model separated ophthalmopathy from stable hyperthyroidism. For predicting ophthalmopathy progression, the model had roughly 70% sensitivity and 72.22% specificity. Blood was where most expanded thyroid clonotypes above 0.001 frequency also turned up.

Germline assignment: CDR1 DFQATT and CDR2 SNEGSKA (reference sequence). J lost 2 bases, V lost 5 bases, and 9 bases had no gene match. The CDR3 loop spans 14 amino acids. The sequenced template was RNA, covering the TCR beta CDR3 region. The authors performed first-round RT-PCR with HTBI primers and then a second-round multiplex PCR. MiXCR was run by TCRdb on the multiplex PCR reads, yielding one entry per CDR3 protein. This table holds approximately 500,000 distinct CDR3 sequences, approximately 15% found once. Other autoimmune diseases, uncontrolled infections, pregnancy or lactation ruled patients out of participation.

The sample was blood. This TCR came from a woman aged 25 to 39 with Graves' ophthalmopathy. The rearrangement uses TRBV20-1 and TRBJ2-7; 7 nucleotides line up with TRBD1. The CDR3 reads CSAQSGTEPYEQYF. The CDR3 nucleotides are TGCAGTGCTCAATCCGGGACAGAACCCTACGAGCAGTACTTC.